The 19 T cell receptor beta chains below all came from one sample that was sequenced in a study of response to subunit inactivated influenza vaccine. TCRdb reprocessed the RT-PCR reads via MiXCR and lists one record per CDR3 protein. Here the sample spans 500,000 or so distinct CDR3 sequences, about 15% being singletons. The input for sequencing was CD4+ T cells sorted from PBMCs, taken around 25 months after vaccination. Receptor source: a man between 45 and 75 years old who received an inactivated influenza vaccine.

V and J are TRBV5-1 and TRBJ2-2, with TRBD2 identical over 7 bases. Germline assignment: CDR1 SGHRS and CDR2 YFSETQ. Germline trimming cut 0 bases from V and 0 bases from J; bases unmatched to any gene: 2. There are 16 residues in the CDR3. The CDR3 loop reads CASSLALAANTGELFF. The DNA for the CDR3 is TGCGCCAGCAGCTTGGCTCTAGCGGCGAACACCGGGGAGCTGTTTTTT.

The CDR3 sequence: CAISDHSNSPLHF. For the CDR3, the DNA is TGTGCCATCAGCGACCACAGCAATTCACCCCTCCACTTT. The chain carries TRBV10-3 and TRBJ1-6; D is unclear. Between the trimmed V and J ends, which lost 6 bases and 7 bases, there was a span of 10 bases. The CDR3 consists of 13 residues. Looked up from germline, CDR1 is ENHRY and CDR2 is SYGVKD.

This clonotype was seen repeatedly, ten times or more. The rearrangement uses TRBV5-6 and TRBJ2-5, with D maybe TRBD2 (5 bases). Trimming stripped 0 bases from V and 7 bases from J, with 28 bases between. Germline lookup yields CDR1 SGHDT and CDR2 YYEEEE. CDR3 length: 19 residues. CDR3 sequence: CASSLVPSQVSGRGATQYF. The CDR3 nucleotides read TGTGCCAGCAGCTTGGTCCCGTCCCAGGTTTCTGGGAGAGGAGCGACCCAGTACTTC.

The CDR3 DNA reads TGCGCCAGCAGCTCCTCGGGGGGGCCGGGCACCGGGGAGCTGTTTTTT. This codes for CASSSSGGPGTGELFF. This chain connects TRBV5-1 to TRBJ2-2, with 8 bases fitting TRBD2. Germline V gene sequence: CDR1 SGHRS, CDR2 YFSETQ. V lost 3 bases to trimming and J lost 4 bases; unmatched junction nucleotides: 8. The CDR3 is 16 residues long.

The rearrangement joins TRBV6-1 to TRBJ2-1; 9 positions match TRBD1. Looked up from germline, CDR1 is MNHNS and CDR2 is SASEGT. There are 15 residues in the CDR3. Germline trimming cut 6 bases from V and 9 bases from J; bases unmatched to any gene: 12. CDR3 nucleotides: TGTGCCAGCAGCCTGATACAGGGGGCAGGGGGTGAGCAGTTCTTC. This translates into CASSLIQGAGGEQFF.

This clonotype has more than one count but fewer than ten. The DNA for the CDR3 is TGTGCCAGCAGCTTACCCCGGAGCAGGGGGCGCCCAGATACGCAGTATTTT. Translating gives CASSLPRSRGRPDTQYF. The rearrangement uses TRBV11-2 and TRBJ2-3; 8 bases agree with TRBD1. The junction had 11 bases not matched to a gene; V was cut back by 2 bases and J by 4 bases. The CDR3 totals 17 residues. The germline gives CDR1 SGHAT, CDR2 FQNNGV.

The V and J genes are TRBV7-3 and TRBJ2-1; no definite D call. This CDR3 contains 13 residues. Germline CDR1 and CDR2: SGHTA and FQGTGA. The V end was cut by 4 bases, the J end by 6 bases, with 10 bases between. The CDR3 spells CASSSLSVNEQFF. In nucleotides, the CDR3 is TGTGCCAGCAGCTCATTATCCGTCAATGAGCAGTTCTTC. Supplemented by reference TRBV7-3 and TRBJ2-1, the full variable domain reads GAGVSQTPSNKVTEKGKYVELRCDPISGHTALYWYRQSLGQGPEFLIYFQGTGAADDSGLPNDRFFAVRPEGSVSTLKIQRTERGDSAVYLCASSSLSVNEQFFGPGTRLTVL.

This clonotype was detected only a few times. The J gene is TRBJ2-3, the V gene TRBV29-1; D gene unclear. Trimming shortened V by 4 bases and J by 2 bases, and 7 bases separated the two germline ends. The CDR3 is 12 amino acids. The germline V gene encodes CDR1 SQVTM and CDR2 ANQGSEA. CDR3 DNA sequence: TGCAGCGTTGTGGCTCTCACAGATACGCAGTATTTT. It translates to CSVVALTDTQYF.

The J gene is TRBJ1-5, the V gene TRBV6-5; D is uncertain. V lost 0 bases, J lost 0 bases, and 18 bases lay in between. Germline assignment: CDR1 MNHEY and CDR2 SVGAGI. The length of the CDR3 is 19 residues. CDR3 coding DNA: TGTGCCAGCAGTTACTCGAGCTCATGGAACCCCTCTAGCAATCAGCCCCAGCATTTT. Residues: CASSYSSSWNPSSNQPQHF.

The chain employs TRBV24-1 and TRBJ2-1, with 14 bases identical to TRBD2. The V and J ends lost 7 bases and 0 bases, in that order; junction bases with no gene match: 7. Germline CDR1 and CDR2: KGHDR and SFDVKD. The CDR3 spans 18 residues. CDR3 coding DNA: TGTGCCACCAGCCAACCCGGGACTAGCGGGGGCTCCTACAATGAGCAGTTCTTC. As protein: CATSQPGTSGGSYNEQFF.

V and J are TRBV5-1 and TRBJ2-7; weak D call: TRBD2 (6 bases). With 0 bases removed from V and 4 bases from J, the gap between germline ends came to 17 bases. In germline, CDR1 is SGHRS, CDR2 YFSETQ. The CDR3 has 16 residues. CDR3 region: CASSLALGLLGYEQYF. For the CDR3, the DNA is TGCGCCAGCAGCTTGGCCCTGGGACTTCTAGGGTACGAGCAGTACTTC.

J is TRBJ1-4 and V is TRBV4-3; 7 nucleotides match TRBD1. Germline values: CDR1 LGHNA, CDR2 YSLEER. V shed 0 bases, J shed 11 bases, and the junction held 9 bases outside the gene matches. This CDR3 spans 15 amino acids. This CDR3 is CASSQEGGSGDKLFF. CDR3 in DNA: TGCGCCAGCAGCCAAGAAGGGGGCTCGGGTGATAAACTGTTTTTT.

This chain links TRBV6-1 with TRBJ2-1, with D perhaps TRBD1 or TRBD2 (5 bases each). V was trimmed by 8 bases and J by 9 bases, leaving 14 bases between them. CDR3 length: 12 amino acids. Germline CDR1 MNHNS, CDR2 SASEGT. CDR3 amino acids: CASLGTRGEQFF. For the CDR3, the DNA is TGTGCCAGCCTCGGGACCCGGGGTGAGCAGTTCTTC.

The CDR3 region is CASSLRAAGGPPGEQFF. CDR3 DNA: TGTGCCAGCAGTTTAAGGGCGGCGGGAGGGCCCCCTGGTGAGCAGTTCTTC. This chain links TRBV27 with TRBJ2-1; 9 nucleotides agree with TRBD2. The CDR3 length is 17 residues. Germline V gene data show CDR1 as MNHEY and CDR2 as SMNVEV (reference sequence). Losses at the gene ends were 2 bases for V and 9 bases for J; bases not matched to a gene: 14.

This clonotype was seen many times. The rearrangement links TRBV4-1 to TRBJ2-7; TRBD2 matches 13 bases. Germline assignment: CDR1 MGHRA and CDR2 YSYEKL. The CDR3 consists of 19 residues. V lost 3 bases, J lost 3 bases, and 14 bases stayed unmatched. CDR3 sequence (DNA): TGCGCCAGCAGCCAGGCCGCCGGGACTAGCGGGAATCGGAACTACGAGCAGTACTTC. Amino acids: CASSQAAGTSGNRNYEQYF.

The chain couples TRBV3-1 to TRBJ2-6; D is undetermined. The V end lost 4 bases, the J end lost 2 bases, and 12 bases lay between the germline ends. Germline CDR1 and CDR2: LGHDT and YNNKEL (reference sequence). This CDR3 is 16 amino acids long. The CDR3 sequence: CASSPLPHTGANVLTF. Written as DNA, the CDR3 is TGTGCCAGCAGCCCCCTACCACATACTGGGGCCAACGTCCTGACTTTC.

This clonotype was seen a handful of times. V and J are TRBV9 and TRBJ1-3; 7 bases are a match to TRBD1. Per the germline V gene, CDR1 is SGDLS and CDR2 is YYNGEE. The junction had 5 bases not matched to a gene; V was cut back by 1 base and J by 1 base. The CDR3 length is 16 residues. The chain's CDR3 is CASSVTTGLSGNTIYF. For the CDR3, the DNA is TGTGCCAGCAGCGTAACGACAGGGTTATCTGGAAACACCATATATTTT.

The chain combines TRBV20-1 with TRBJ1-1; D remains unclear. The CDR3 length is 11 residues. Deletions cut 0 bases from V and 7 bases from J, with 6 bases between. CDR1 DFQATT and CDR2 SNEGSKA come from the germline V gene (reference sequence). The CDR3 region is CSARDDGEAFF. CDR3 nucleotides: TGCAGTGCTAGAGATGACGGTGAAGCTTTCTTT.

This rearrangement joins TRBV12-3 or TRBV12-4 to TRBJ1-5, with 11 nucleotides matching TRBD1. The CDR3 totals 15 residues. Trimming at V came to 5 bases and at J to 7 bases, leaving 7 bases not matched to a gene. DNA for the CDR3: TGTGCCAGCAGTAAGCGGACAGGGGGCATACAGCCCCAGCATTTT. Translating gives CASSKRTGGIQPQHF.